The clone carrying this T cell receptor beta chain was recorded at least ten times. The data were taken from a study of T cells in Graves' hyperthyroidism and ophthalmopathy. Study at large: Before any treatment, at initial diagnosis, peripheral blood was collected.

RNA transcripts were the template for amplifying TCR beta CDR3 regions. Carried out on the TCR CDR3, a first-round RT-PCR used the HTBI primer set. TCRdb fed the multiplex PCR reads into MiXCR, producing one record per CDR3 protein. The table has nearly 750,000 distinct CDR3 sequences, approximately 40% seen once. Per germline, CDR1 GTSNPN and CDR2 SVGIG (reference sequence). Germline trimming cut 2 bases from V and 3 bases from J; bases unmatched to any gene: 10. The CDR3 totals 15 residues. The TCR sequence derives from a woman between 35 and 50 years old with Graves' hyperthyroidism. The sequenced sample consisted of blood. V usage is TRBV30 and J usage is TRBJ2-7; 7 bases agree with TRBD2. Here the CDR3 reads CAWSRRGRADYEQYF. The CDR3 DNA follows: TGTGCCTGGAGTAGGAGAGGGAGGGCCGACTACGAGCAGTACTTC.